This TCR beta chain was captured by sequencing in a study of long-term antiretroviral therapy in people with HIV. Overall study context: Collection dates of the earliest samples fall about a decade before the 2015 immediate-ART recommendation. Study-level results: HIV repertoires had narrower CDR3 length ranges than controls.

Researchers report immunoSEQ v3.0 was run at survey level. Assay used: immunoSEQ multiplex PCR; TCRdb lists only in-frame clones, some missing. The sample lists 30,000 or so clones; under 85% were seen once. Donors needed at least one pre-ART PBMC sample plus at least two post-ART samples. Worth noting for this clone: The antigen remains unidentified.

The V gene lost 2 bases and the J gene lost 7 bases, with 18 bases spanning the gap. The germline V gene encodes CDR1 KGHSH and CDR2 LQKENI. The CDR3 sequence is 16 residues long. The origin of this receptor is a man aged 45-65 years with HIV. The rearrangement joins TRBV18 to TRBJ1-5; possible D gene TRBD1, 6 bases. The specimen was unsorted PBMCs, collected 3 years after starting antiretroviral therapy. CDR3 coding DNA: TGTGCCAGCTCACCAGGGAACAGGGCGGGTGGACAGCCCCAGCATTTT. This codes for CASSPGNRAGGQPQHF.